This T cell receptor (beta chain) was identified during a study of Ad26.COV2.S vaccination and SARS-CoV-2 variants. Stated treatment: over 15 received Ad26.COV2.S at low or high dose, single or two shots; roughly five received placebo; per-sample allocation not given. Sampling was performed 63 days after the first vaccine or placebo injection. The protocol was immunoSEQ multiplex PCR, while the TCRdb copy is restricted to in-frame clones and leaves out a portion. Found here are roughly 400,000 clones, 70% to 90% of them singletons; the top ten hold around 1.8%. The germline V gene encodes CDR1 SEHNR and CDR2 FQNEAQ (reference sequence). The ends were cut back, 4 bases at V and 1 base at J, with 11 bases in the middle. CDR3 size: 14 residues.

This chain links TRBV7-9 with TRBJ2-7; D may be TRBD2 (6 bases). The source of this sequence is a person aged 18-65 years who received the Ad26.COV2.S COVID-19 vaccine or a placebo. The sequencing used peripheral blood, collected in a trial of Ad26.COV2.S vaccine versus placebo. CDR3 amino acids: CASSSAGSSYEQYF. The CDR3 region has the DNA TGTGCCAGCAGCTCCGCGGGGTCATCCTACGAGCAGTACTTC.